What follows describes a single T cell receptor (beta chain). Authors' data handling: Amplification from reference gene primers served as the basis for estimated nucleated cell counts. Generated by immunoSEQ multiplex PCR, the TCRdb table keeps only in-frame clones and is missing some. The DNA was the basis for D and trimming; V, J and clone size are from that table. The table includes fewer than 350,000 clones, 65% to 90% detected once. These data originate in a study of blood T cell repertoires in COVID-19. Study-level information: The study drew acute and convalescent COVID-19 samples from the United States, Italy and Spain. The analysed material was cDNA or gDNA that came from T cells, B-cell-depleted T cells, or PBMCs.

The CDR3 is made up of 16 amino acids. V was pared by 4 bases and J by 2 bases, with 8 bases of the junction left unmatched. Germline lookup yields CDR1 SGHRS and CDR2 YFSETQ. V is TRBV5-1 and J is TRBJ2-3, with TRBD1 identical over 9 bases. Sequencing input: peripheral blood. The receptor was isolated from a human donor in a cohort sampled during active COVID-19. The CDR3 reads CASSHGTGTLTDTQYF. The CDR3 DNA reads TGCGCCAGCAGCCACGGGACAGGGACCCTCACAGATACGCAGTATTTT.